This T cell receptor beta chain originates from a study of blood T cell repertoires in COVID-19. The count of this clone is one. J lost 2 bases, V lost 6 bases, and 12 bases had no gene match. The germline CDR1 and CDR2 sequences are SNHLY and FYNNEI. This CDR3 spans 17 amino acids. Sequencing used immunoSEQ multiplex PCR; TCRdb keeps in-frame clones, though not all of them. The data show about 190,000 clones, 88% seen once. This TCR derives from a man in his forties with active or convalescent COVID-19. The source material was peripheral blood. The chain combines TRBV2 with TRBJ1-4; 7 nucleotides align to TRBD1. As DNA, the CDR3 is TGTGCCAGCAGGGACCTCAGGGGGATCGCTACTAATGAAAAACTGTTTTTT. Encoded protein: CASRDLRGIATNEKLFF. Full variable domain (outside the CDR3, taken from reference TRBV2 and TRBJ1-4): EPEVTQTPSHQVTQMGQEVILRCVPISNHLYFYWYRQILGQKVEFLVSFYNNEISEKSEIFDDQFSVERPDGSNFTLKIRSTKLEDSAMYFCASRDLRGIATNEKLFFGSGTQLSVL.